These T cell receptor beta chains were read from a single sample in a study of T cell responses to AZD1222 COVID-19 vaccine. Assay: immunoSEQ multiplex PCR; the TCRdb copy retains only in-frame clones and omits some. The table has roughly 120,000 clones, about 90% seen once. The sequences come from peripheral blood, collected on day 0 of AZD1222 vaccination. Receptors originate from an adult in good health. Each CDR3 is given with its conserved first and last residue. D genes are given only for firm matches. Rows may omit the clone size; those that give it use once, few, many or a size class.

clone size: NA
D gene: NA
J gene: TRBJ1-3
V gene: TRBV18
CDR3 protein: CASSTIGAGGNTIYF
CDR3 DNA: TGTGCCAGCTCAACAATAGGGGCTGGTGGAAACACCATATATTTT

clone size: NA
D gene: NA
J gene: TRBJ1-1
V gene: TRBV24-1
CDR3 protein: CATSDTRGTEAFF
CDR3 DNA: TGTGCCACCAGTGATACGAGGGGGACTGAAGCTTTCTTT

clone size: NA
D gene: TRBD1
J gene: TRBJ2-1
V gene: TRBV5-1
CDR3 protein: CASSFRQGRSIRDNEQFF
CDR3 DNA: TGCGCCAGCAGCTTCCGACAGGGGAGGTCAATAAGGGACAATGAGCAGTTCTTC

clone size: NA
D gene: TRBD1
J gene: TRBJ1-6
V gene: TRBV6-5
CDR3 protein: CASRGQLRSPLHF
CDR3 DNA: TGTGCCAGCAGGGGACAGTTACGTTCACCCCTCCACTTT

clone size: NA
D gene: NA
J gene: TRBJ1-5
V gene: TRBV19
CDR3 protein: CASSHSGGGNQPQHF
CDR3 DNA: TGTGCCAGTAGCCATTCGGGAGGGGGAAATCAGCCCCAGCATTTT

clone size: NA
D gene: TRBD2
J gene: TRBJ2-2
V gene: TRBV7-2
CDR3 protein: CASSLWTSGGQAGELFF
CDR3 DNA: TGTGCCAGCAGCTTATGGACTAGCGGGGGGCAGGCCGGGGAGCTGTTTTTT

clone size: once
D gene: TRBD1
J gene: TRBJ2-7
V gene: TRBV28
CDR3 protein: CASSPWTGAYEQYF
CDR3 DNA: TGTGCCAGCAGTCCATGGACAGGGGCCTACGAGCAGTACTTC

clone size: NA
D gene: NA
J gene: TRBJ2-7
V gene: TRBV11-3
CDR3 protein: CASSLDGQRQYF
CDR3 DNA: TGTGCCAGCAGCTTAGATGGTCAGCGGCAGTACTTC

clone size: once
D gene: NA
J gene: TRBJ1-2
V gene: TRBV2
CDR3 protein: CASWGGALRPPF
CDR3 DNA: TGTGCCAGCTGGGGGGGCGCGTTAAGGCCCCCCTTC

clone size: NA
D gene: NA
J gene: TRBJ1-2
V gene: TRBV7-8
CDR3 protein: CASSSRTLHYGYTF
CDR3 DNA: TGTGCCAGCAGCTCTAGGACATTACACTATGGCTACACCTTC

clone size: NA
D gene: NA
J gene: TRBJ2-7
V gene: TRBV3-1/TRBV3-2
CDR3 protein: CASSQGLIRRVWSYEQYF
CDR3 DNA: TGTGCCAGCAGCCAAGGGCTGATCCGGAGAGTCTGGTCCTACGAGCAGTACTTC

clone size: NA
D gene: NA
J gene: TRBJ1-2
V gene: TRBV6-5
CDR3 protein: CASDQGTLYGYTF
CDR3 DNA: TGTGCCAGCGATCAGGGGACGCTCTATGGCTACACCTTC

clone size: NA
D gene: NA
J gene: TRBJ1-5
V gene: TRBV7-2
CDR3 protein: CASSLAVGRNQPQHF
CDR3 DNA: TGTGCCAGCAGCTTAGCAGTTGGGAGAAATCAGCCCCAGCATTTT

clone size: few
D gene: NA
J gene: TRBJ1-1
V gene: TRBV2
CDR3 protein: CASSVDRNEAFF
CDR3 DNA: TGTGCCAGCAGTGTTGACCGCAATGAAGCTTTCTTT

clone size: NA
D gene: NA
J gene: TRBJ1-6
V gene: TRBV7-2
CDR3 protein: CASSPSGTTSPLHF
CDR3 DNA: TGTGCCAGCAGCCCCTCTGGGACAACCTCACCCCTCCACTTT

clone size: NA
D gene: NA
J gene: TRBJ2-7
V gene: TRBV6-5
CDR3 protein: CASSRGSTGDEQYF
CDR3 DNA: TGTGCCAGCAGCCGGGGGTCGACGGGGGACGAGCAGTACTTC

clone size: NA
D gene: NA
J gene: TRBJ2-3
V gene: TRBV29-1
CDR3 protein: CSVVGYGGSTDTQYF
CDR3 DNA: TGCAGCGTTGTTGGTTACGGGGGAAGCACAGATACGCAGTATTTT

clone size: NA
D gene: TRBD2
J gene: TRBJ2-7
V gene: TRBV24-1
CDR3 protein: CATSADTGGLLFIFVYEQYF
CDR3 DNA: TGTGCCACCAGTGCCGACACGGGGGGATTACTTTTCATTTTTGTCTACGAGCAGTACTTC

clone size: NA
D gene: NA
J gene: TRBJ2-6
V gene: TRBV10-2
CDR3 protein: CASSESARTGANVLTF
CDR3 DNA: TGCGCCAGCAGTGAGTCGGCCCGAACTGGGGCCAACGTCCTGACTTTC

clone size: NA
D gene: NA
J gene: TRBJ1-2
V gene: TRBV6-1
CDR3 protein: CASSEGGASRSYGYTF
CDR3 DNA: TGTGCCAGCAGTGAGGGGGGGGCCAGCCGTTCATATGGCTACACCTTC

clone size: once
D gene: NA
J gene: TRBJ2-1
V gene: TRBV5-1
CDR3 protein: CASSLGDAYNEQFF
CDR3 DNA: TGCGCCAGCAGCTTAGGGGACGCATACAATGAGCAGTTCTTC

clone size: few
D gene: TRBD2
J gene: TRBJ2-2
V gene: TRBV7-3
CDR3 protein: CASSSTSGGAEELFF
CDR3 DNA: TGTGCCAGCAGCTCCACTAGCGGGGGGGCCGAGGAGCTGTTTTTT

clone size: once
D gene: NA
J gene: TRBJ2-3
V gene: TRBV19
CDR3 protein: CASSISGSTDTQYF
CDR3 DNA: TGTGCCAGTAGTATTAGCGGTAGCACAGATACGCAGTATTTT

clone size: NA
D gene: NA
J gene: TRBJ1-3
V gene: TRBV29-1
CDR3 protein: CSGGGPGNTIYF
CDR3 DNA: TGCAGCGGTGGGGGGCCAGGAAACACCATATATTTT

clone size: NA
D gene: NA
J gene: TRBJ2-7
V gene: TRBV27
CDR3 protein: CASSTTRRVDEQYF
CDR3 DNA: TGTGCCAGCAGTACGACTAGGCGAGTCGACGAGCAGTACTTC

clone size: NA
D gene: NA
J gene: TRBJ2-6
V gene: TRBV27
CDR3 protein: CASSLSGRYSGANVLTF
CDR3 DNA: TGTGCCAGCAGTTTATCGGGCCGATACTCTGGGGCCAACGTCCTGACTTTC

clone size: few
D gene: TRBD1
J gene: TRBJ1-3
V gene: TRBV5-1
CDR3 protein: CASSFGQAGNTIYF
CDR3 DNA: TGCGCCAGCAGCTTTGGACAGGCAGGAAACACCATATATTTT

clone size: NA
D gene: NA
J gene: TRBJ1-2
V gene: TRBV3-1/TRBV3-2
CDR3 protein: CASSQAGYGYTF
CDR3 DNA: TGTGCCAGCAGCCAAGCAGGGTATGGCTACACCTTC

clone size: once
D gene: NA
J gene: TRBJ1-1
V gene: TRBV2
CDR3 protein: CASSADSRPPHQEAFF
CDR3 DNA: TGTGCCAGCAGCGCGGATTCCAGGCCTCCCCACCAGGAGGCTTTCTTT

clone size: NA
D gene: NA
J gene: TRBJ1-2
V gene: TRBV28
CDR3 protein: CASSLGYRGYTF
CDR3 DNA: TGTGCCAGCAGTTTGGGGTACAGGGGCTACACCTTC

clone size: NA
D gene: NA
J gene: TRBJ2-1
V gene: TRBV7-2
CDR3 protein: CASSLAWGVGGSEQFF
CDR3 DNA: TGTGCCAGCAGCTTGGCATGGGGGGTTGGAGGGTCGGAGCAGTTCTTC

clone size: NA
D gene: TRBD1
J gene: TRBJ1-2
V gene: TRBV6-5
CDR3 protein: CASSKTGVYGYTF
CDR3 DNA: TGTGCCAGCAGTAAGACAGGGGTCTATGGCTACACCTTC

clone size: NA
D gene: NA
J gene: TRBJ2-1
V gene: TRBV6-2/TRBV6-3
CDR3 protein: CASSYSRGYNNEQFF
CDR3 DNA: TGTGCCAGCAGTTACTCGAGGGGGTACAACAATGAGCAGTTCTTC

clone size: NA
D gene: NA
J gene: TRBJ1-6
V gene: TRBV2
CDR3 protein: CVVIVGSYNSPLHF
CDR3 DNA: TGTGTCGTAATAGTGGGATCCTATAATTCACCCCTCCACTTT

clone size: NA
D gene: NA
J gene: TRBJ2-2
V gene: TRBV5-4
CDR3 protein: CASSKPTPGFTNTGELFF
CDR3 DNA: TGTGCCAGCAGCAAACCAACCCCGGGGTTTACGAACACCGGGGAGCTGTTTTTT

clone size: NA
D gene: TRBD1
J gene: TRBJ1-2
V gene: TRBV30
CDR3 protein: CAWRPGTGSSYYGYTF
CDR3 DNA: TGTGCCTGGAGGCCCGGGACAGGGAGCTCCTACTATGGCTACACCTTC

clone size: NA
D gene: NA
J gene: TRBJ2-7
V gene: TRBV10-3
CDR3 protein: CAIRAGATADEQYF
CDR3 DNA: TGTGCCATCAGGGCGGGGGCTACTGCTGACGAGCAGTACTTC

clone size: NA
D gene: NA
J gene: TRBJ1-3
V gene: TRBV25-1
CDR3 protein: CASSTGLGGNTIYF
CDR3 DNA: TGTGCCAGCAGTACAGGGTTGGGAGGAAACACCATATATTTT

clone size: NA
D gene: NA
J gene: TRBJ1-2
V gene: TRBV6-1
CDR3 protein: CASSEQWTNYGYTF
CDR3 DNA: TGTGCCAGCAGTGAACAATGGACCAACTATGGCTACACCTTC

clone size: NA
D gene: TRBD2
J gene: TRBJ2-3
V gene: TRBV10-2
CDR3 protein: CASSRTSGALGTDTQYF
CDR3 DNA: TGCGCCAGCAGCCGGACTAGCGGGGCGCTGGGAACAGATACGCAGTATTTT